Listed below are T cell receptor beta chains from one sample, sequenced in a study of memory CD4+ T cells and cytomegalovirus serostatus. Sequencing used immunoSEQ multiplex PCR; TCRdb keeps in-frame clones, though not all of them. This table holds some 60,000 clones, roughly 81% found once. The sample consisted of memory CD4+ T cells from blood. The source of these receptors is an adult in good health and CMV-seronegative. Each CDR3 is given with its conserved first and last residue. Each record gives: D gene, clone size, J gene, V gene, CDR3 protein, CDR3 DNA. The D gene is left open where the match is weak. Size is stated for part of the rows, as once, few or many counts, or as a class when the clone is expanded.

d_call: TRBD1
clone_size: -
j_call: TRBJ2-6
v_call: TRBV11-3
cdr3_aa: CASSPGGTGTSGANVLTF
cdr3_nt: TGTGCCAGCAGCCCCGGGGGGACAGGGACCTCTGGGGCCAACGTCCTGACTTTC

d_call: TRBD1
clone_size: few
j_call: TRBJ2-4
v_call: TRBV29-1
cdr3_aa: CSARNGQGNIQYF
cdr3_nt: TGCAGCGCGAGAAACGGACAGGGGAACATTCAGTACTTC

d_call: -
clone_size: -
j_call: TRBJ1-5
v_call: TRBV18
cdr3_aa: CASSPGSGDQPQHF
cdr3_nt: TGTGCCAGCTCCCCCGGTTCGGGGGATCAGCCCCAGCATTTT

d_call: TRBD2
clone_size: -
j_call: TRBJ2-4
v_call: TRBV11-3
cdr3_aa: CASSLRSSGIAKNIQYF
cdr3_nt: TGTGCCAGCAGCTTACGGTCTAGCGGAATAGCCAAAAACATTCAGTACTTC

d_call: -
clone_size: -
j_call: TRBJ2-4
v_call: TRBV4-3
cdr3_aa: CASSLLVGQLAKNIQYF
cdr3_nt: TGCGCCAGCAGCCTTCTGGTTGGACAGCTAGCCAAAAACATTCAGTACTTC

d_call: -
clone_size: -
j_call: TRBJ2-1
v_call: TRBV7-2
cdr3_aa: CASSVSEGGDEQFF
cdr3_nt: TGTGCCAGCAGCGTTAGCGAGGGAGGCGATGAGCAGTTCTTC

d_call: TRBD1
clone_size: -
j_call: TRBJ1-2
v_call: TRBV29-1
cdr3_aa: CSVMTGTTYGYTF
cdr3_nt: TGCAGCGTGATGACAGGGACTACCTATGGCTACACCTTC

d_call: -
clone_size: once
j_call: TRBJ2-2
v_call: TRBV14
cdr3_aa: CASSQDRTGELFF
cdr3_nt: TGTGCCAGCAGCCAAGACCGCACCGGGGAGCTGTTTTTT

d_call: TRBD1
clone_size: -
j_call: TRBJ1-1
v_call: TRBV5-1
cdr3_aa: CASGRDRGSEAFF
cdr3_nt: TGCGCCAGCGGCCGGGACAGGGGATCTGAAGCTTTCTTT

d_call: TRBD2
clone_size: -
j_call: TRBJ2-5
v_call: TRBV18
cdr3_aa: CASSLNQGGQETQYF
cdr3_nt: TGTGCCAGCTCTCTTAACCAGGGAGGGCAAGAGACCCAGTACTTC

d_call: -
clone_size: -
j_call: TRBJ2-7
v_call: TRBV29-1
cdr3_aa: CSVRRSGRDPRYEQYF
cdr3_nt: TGCAGCGTTCGACGATCCGGACGGGACCCCCGATACGAGCAGTACTTC

d_call: -
clone_size: -
j_call: TRBJ2-3
v_call: TRBV7-8
cdr3_aa: CASSLVRAGDTQYF
cdr3_nt: TGTGCCAGCAGCTTAGTCAGGGCCGGGGATACGCAGTATTTT

d_call: -
clone_size: -
j_call: TRBJ2-5
v_call: TRBV9
cdr3_aa: CASSVGSMNQETQYF
cdr3_nt: TGTGCCAGCAGCGTAGGATCAATGAACCAAGAGACCCAGTACTTC

d_call: -
clone_size: -
j_call: TRBJ2-5
v_call: TRBV5-6
cdr3_aa: CASSALREETQYF
cdr3_nt: TGTGCCAGCAGCGCACTGAGGGAAGAGACCCAGTACTTC

d_call: TRBD2
clone_size: -
j_call: TRBJ2-1
v_call: TRBV11-3
cdr3_aa: CASSSRGGLAVKSSYNEQFF
cdr3_nt: TGTGCCAGCAGCTCCCGAGGGGGACTAGCGGTCAAGAGCTCCTACAATGAGCAGTTCTTC

d_call: TRBD1
clone_size: -
j_call: TRBJ2-5
v_call: TRBV19
cdr3_aa: CASSKDRGGQETQYF
cdr3_nt: TGTGCCAGCTCGAAGGACAGGGGAGGGCAAGAGACCCAGTACTTC

d_call: -
clone_size: -
j_call: TRBJ1-1
v_call: TRBV27
cdr3_aa: CASSLRPGRRSTEAFF
cdr3_nt: TGTGCCAGCAGTTTACGCCCGGGTAGGAGAAGCACTGAAGCTTTCTTT

d_call: -
clone_size: -
j_call: TRBJ1-3
v_call: TRBV6-5
cdr3_aa: CASSNSYSGNTIYF
cdr3_nt: TGTGCCAGCAGTAACAGCTACTCTGGAAACACCATATATTTT